This paragraph reports one T cell receptor beta chain. The sample originates from a study of blood T cell repertoires in COVID-19. Study overall: Samples of COVID-19 (acute and convalescent) were obtained from the United States, Italy and Spain. T cells, B-cell-depleted T cells, or PBMCs provided the cDNA or gDNA that served as material.

V was trimmed by 1 base and J by 3 bases, leaving 10 bases between them. Per germline, CDR1 LGHDT and CDR2 YNNKEL (reference sequence). The CDR3 is 15 amino acids. Original processing notes: From reference gene primer amplification, estimates of nucleated cell counts were derived. Data came from immunoSEQ multiplex PCR; TCRdb stores just in-frame clones and leaves some out. D and trimming come from the DNA, and the V and J calls and clone size come from that table. Of 75,000 to 85,000 clones listed, 88% are singletons. The sequence came from a human donor in a cohort sampled during active COVID-19. The chain combines TRBV3-1 (or the pseudogene TRBV3-2) with TRBJ1-3; D perhaps matches TRBD1 (6 bases). Sequencing was carried out using peripheral blood. The CDR3 spells CASSQAHRVGNTIYF. As DNA, the CDR3 is TGTGCCAGCAGCCAAGCCCACAGGGTTGGAAACACCATATATTTT.